This T cell receptor beta chain is from a study of blood T cell repertoires in COVID-19. CDR3 length: 12 residues. Trimming cost V 3 bases and J 13 bases, with 15 bases left between them. Germline CDR1 is LNHDA and CDR2 is SQIVND (reference sequence). Using immunoSEQ multiplex PCR, the repertoire was profiled, and TCRdb retains in-frame clones only, with some absent. The sample has 50,000 to 70,000 clones; 75% to 95% are singletons. The chain has TRBV19 and TRBJ1-2; D perhaps matches TRBD1 (5 bases). The sample taken for sequencing was peripheral blood. The sequence was collected from a man in his sixties with acute or convalescent COVID-19. The CDR3 coding sequence is TGTGCCAGTAGTATTAGAGAAGGCGGGGCCACCTTC. Its translation is CASSIREGGATF.